Presented here are 9 T cell receptor beta chains from one specimen sequenced in a study of T-cell reconstitution after alpha-beta-depleted transplantation in children. The TCRbeta library was prepared with unique molecular identifiers. From the PCR reads, TCRdb called clonotypes with MiXCR, one entry per CDR3 protein. The repertoire holds fewer than 550,000 distinct CDR3 sequences, with over 9.5% as singletons. This specimen consisted of PBMCs, mostly from graft donor cells, obtained 180 days after TCRalphabeta/CD19-depleted stem cell transplant. The receptors stem from a female patient aged 2-9 years who had a stem cell transplant for aplastic anemia, so the T cells may come from the graft donor.

The V and J genes are TRBV18 and TRBJ2-1, with D uncertain. From germline, CDR1 is KGHSH and CDR2 LQKENI. Deletions cut 3 bases from V and 10 bases from J, with 10 bases between. CDR3 length: 12 amino acids. CDR3 in DNA: TGTGCCAGCTCACCCGAAACCTCGGAGCAGTTCTTC. This sequence encodes CASSPETSEQFF.

A remark on this clonotype: This may be a read error, as it is one base from a much larger clone. The chain uses TRBV2 and TRBJ2-7; the D is unclear. Germline assignment: CDR1 SNHLY and CDR2 FYNNEI. The CDR3 sequence is 11 residues long. With 4 bases removed from V and 2 bases from J, the gap between germline ends came to 3 bases. CDR3 amino acids: CASSVAYEQYF. In nucleotides, the CDR3 is TGTGCCAGCAGTGTCGCCTACGAGCAGTACTTC.

This clonotype has just a few counts. The chain employs TRBV29-1 and TRBJ1-2, with TRBD1 matching 7 bases. Trimming took 3 bases from V and 1 from J; bases not matched to a gene: 2. Germline CDR1 and CDR2: SQVTM and ANQGSEA. CDR3 size: 13 residues. The CDR3 nucleotides are TGCAGCGTTGAGGACAGGTTTAACTATGGCTACACCTTC. Protein sequence: CSVEDRFNYGYTF.

V gene TRBV7-2 combines with J gene TRBJ2-1, with 10 positions matching TRBD2. Losses at the gene ends were 2 bases for V and 9 bases for J; bases not matched to a gene: 10. Germline CDR1 is SGHTA and CDR2 is FQGNSA. CDR3 length equals 16 residues. The CDR3 region is CASSLTGGTSVGEQFF. The CDR3 DNA reads as TGTGCCAGCAGCTTAACGGGGGGGACTAGCGTTGGTGAGCAGTTCTTC. The full variable domain, with the rest looked up from reference TRBV7-2 and TRBJ2-1, is GAGVSQSPSNKVTEKGKDVELRCDPISGHTALYWYRQSLGQGLEFLIYFQGNSAPDKSGLPSDRFSAERTGGSVSTLTIQRTQQEDSAVYLCASSLTGGTSVGEQFFGPGTRLTVL.

At least ten counts were recorded for this clonotype. The chain couples TRBV27 to TRBJ2-5; possible D gene TRBD2, 5 bases. The ends were cut back, 5 bases at V and 0 bases at J, with 10 bases in the middle. CDR3 length: 14 residues. The germline V gene has CDR1 MNHEY and CDR2 SMNVEV (reference sequence). The CDR3 DNA follows: TGTGCCAGCAGTGTTCTAGCAGACCAAGAGACCCAGTACTTC. Protein sequence: CASSVLADQETQYF.

This clonotype was counted a few times. This chain joins TRBV12-3 or TRBV12-4 and TRBJ2-1; the match to TRBD2 covers 15 bases. The CDR3 is 18 amino acids. The J segment lost 0 bases and the V segment lost 3 bases, leaving 3 bases of the junction unmatched. The CDR3 sequence is CASSLGTSGRPSYNEQFF. The DNA for the CDR3 is TGTGCCAGCAGTTTGGGGACTAGCGGGAGGCCCTCCTACAATGAGCAGTTCTTC.

The chain links TRBV12-3 or TRBV12-4 to TRBJ2-3; D unclear. The CDR3 runs 14 residues. V lost 4 bases and J 0 bases, leaving 8 bases between the germline ends. The DNA for the CDR3 is TGTGCCAGCAGTTGGCCCAGAAGCACAGATACGCAGTATTTT. As protein: CASSWPRSTDTQYF.

This clonotype was observed a handful of times. The CDR3 region is CASSDVTVLGANVLTF. The CDR3 bases are TGTGCCAGCAGTGACGTAACGGTTTTAGGGGCCAACGTCCTGACTTTC. The chain combines TRBV6-1 with TRBJ2-6; D not resolved. V was trimmed by 3 bases and J by 4 bases, leaving 13 bases between them. The CDR3 sequence is 16 residues long. Germline V CDR1 and CDR2: MNHNS, SASEGT.

Ten or more counts support this clonotype. The chain links TRBV29-1 to TRBJ2-7; D perhaps matches TRBD1 (7 bases). Germline loops: CDR1 SQVTM, CDR2 ANQGSEA. Trimming cost V 0 bases and J 2 bases, with 14 bases left between them. CDR3 size: 15 residues. In DNA form, the CDR3 reads TGCAGCGTTGAAGATTCGGCAGGGGGGACCTACGAGCAGTACTTC. Translated: CSVEDSAGGTYEQYF.